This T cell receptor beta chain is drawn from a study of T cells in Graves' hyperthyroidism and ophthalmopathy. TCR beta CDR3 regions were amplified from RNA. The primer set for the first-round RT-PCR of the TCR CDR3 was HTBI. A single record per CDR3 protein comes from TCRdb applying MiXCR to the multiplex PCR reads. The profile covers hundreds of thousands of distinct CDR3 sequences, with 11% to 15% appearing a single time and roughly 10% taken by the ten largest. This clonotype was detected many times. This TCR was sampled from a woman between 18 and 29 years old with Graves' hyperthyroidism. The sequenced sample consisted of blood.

CDR3 sequence (DNA): TGCAGTGCTAGATACACAGATACGCAGTATTTT. Amino acids: CSARYTDTQYF. V gene TRBV20-1 combines with J gene TRBJ2-3; no clear D. Germline V gives CDR1 DFQATT, CDR2 SNEGSKA (reference sequence). The CDR3 has 11 amino acids. Trimming cost V 2 bases and J 2 bases, with 2 bases left between them.